This TCR beta chain is drawn from a study of T cell responses to AZD1222 COVID-19 vaccine. V lost 7 bases, J lost 2 bases, and 16 bases stayed unmatched. Germline lookup yields CDR1 LNHDA and CDR2 SQIVND (reference sequence). There are 17 residues in the CDR3. Sequenced by immunoSEQ multiplex PCR; TCRdb stores in-frame clones only, minus some. The sample consists of approximately 100,000 clones, roughly 89% of them appearing once. This TCR was recovered from an adult in good health. Sequenced material: peripheral blood, taken on day 0 of AZD1222 vaccination. J is TRBJ2-7 and V is TRBV19; 8 bases map to TRBD1. Here the CDR3 DNA reads TGTGCCAGTAATCGCCGTATCCGGAGACAGGGGACCTACGAGCAGTACTTC. Amino acid sequence: CASNRRIRRQGTYEQYF.